This T cell receptor beta chain was recovered during a study of T cells in Graves' hyperthyroidism and ophthalmopathy. Graves' hyperthyroidism showing no ophthalmopathy progression within 18 months was considered stable. Diagnosis rested on symptoms, serum thyroxine and TRAb, thyroid ultrasound, and orbital computed tomography. The TCR beta CDR3 regions underwent amplification using RNA transcripts as the source. First-round RT-PCR with HTBI primers amplified the TCR CDR3 region. TCRdb re-analysed the multiplex PCR reads in MiXCR, keeping a single row per CDR3 protein. The sample yields 300,000 or so distinct CDR3 sequences, 15% to 20% seen once. The germline CDR1 and CDR2 sequences are SGHVS and FNYEAQ. Losses at the gene ends were 8 bases for V and 4 bases for J; bases not matched to a gene: 12. The CDR3 has 16 amino acids. General study points: In simple terms, a model built on 13 V-J features told ophthalmopathy apart from stable hyperthyroidism.

This clonotype has a single count. What it binds is not known. The sequence was collected from a woman between 50 and 59 years old with Graves' hyperthyroidism. This chain connects TRBV7-6 to TRBJ2-2; 8 nucleotides match TRBD2. Input material: blood. CDR3 sequence reads: CASGSGPAGVTGELFF. The CDR3 nucleotides read TGTGCCAGCGGCAGTGGGCCAGCGGGAGTCACCGGGGAGCTGTTTTTT.